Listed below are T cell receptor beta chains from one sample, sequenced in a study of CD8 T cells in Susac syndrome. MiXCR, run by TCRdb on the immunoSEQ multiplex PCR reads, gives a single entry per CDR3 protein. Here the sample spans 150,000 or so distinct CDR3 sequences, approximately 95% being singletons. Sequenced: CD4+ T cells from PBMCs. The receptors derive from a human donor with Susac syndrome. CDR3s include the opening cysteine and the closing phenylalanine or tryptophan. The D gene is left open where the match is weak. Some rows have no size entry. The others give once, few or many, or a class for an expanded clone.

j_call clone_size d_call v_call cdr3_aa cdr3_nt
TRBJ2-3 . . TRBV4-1 CASSQDQLTDTQYF TGCGCCAGCAGCCAAGATCAGCTCACAGATACGCAGTATTTT
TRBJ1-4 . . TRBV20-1 CSARHWSGEGGEKLFF TGCAGTGCTAGACATTGGAGTGGAGAAGGGGGTGAAAAACTGTTTTTT
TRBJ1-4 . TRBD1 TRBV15 CATSRDQDRTGEKLFF TGTGCCACCAGCAGAGATCAGGACAGGACAGGGGAAAAACTGTTTTTT
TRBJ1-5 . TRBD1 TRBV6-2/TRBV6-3 CASRSEDRTPQHF TGTGCCAGCAGGAGCGAGGACAGGACGCCCCAGCATTTT
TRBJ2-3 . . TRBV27 CASSPSPAGTDTQYF TGTGCCAGCAGCCCGAGCCCAGCAGGCACAGATACGCAGTATTTT
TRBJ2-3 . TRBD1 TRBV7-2 CASSHDRGRDTQYF TGTGCCAGCAGCCATGACAGGGGGCGTGATACGCAGTATTTT
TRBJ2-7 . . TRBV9 CASSVGGGLTYEQYF TGTGCCAGCAGCGTAGGTGGTGGCCTAACCTACGAGCAGTACTTC
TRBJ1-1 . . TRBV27 CASTFSGRPTEAFF TGTGCCAGCACGTTTTCAGGAAGACCCACTGAAGCTTTCTTT
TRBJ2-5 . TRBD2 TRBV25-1 CASRESGGISQTQYF TGTGCCAGCAGGGAGTCGGGGGGAATCAGTCAGACCCAGTACTTC
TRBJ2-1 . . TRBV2 CASSEWGEDSYNEQFF TGTGCCAGCAGTGAATGGGGGGAGGACTCCTACAATGAGCAGTTCTTC
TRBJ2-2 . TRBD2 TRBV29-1 CSVVGLAGPGELFF TGCAGCGTTGTCGGCCTAGCGGGACCCGGGGAGCTGTTTTTT
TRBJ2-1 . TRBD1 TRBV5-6 CASSTTGRYNEQFF TGTGCCAGCAGTACGACAGGGCGTTACAATGAGCAGTTCTTC
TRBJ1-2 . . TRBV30 CAWSKRGHPYGYTF TGTGCCTGGAGTAAACGCGGCCACCCGTATGGCTACACCTTC
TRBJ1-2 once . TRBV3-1 CASSQDLNGYTF TGTGCCAGCAGCCAAGATCTAAATGGCTACACCTTC
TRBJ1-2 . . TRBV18 CASSPVLNPPAPKGNGYTF TGTGCCAGCTCACCGGTATTAAACCCACCAGCACCTAAGGGCAATGGCTACACCTTC
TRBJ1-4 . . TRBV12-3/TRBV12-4 CAREDPGLSNEKLFF TGTGCCAGAGAGGACCCGGGGCTTTCCAATGAAAAACTGTTTTTT
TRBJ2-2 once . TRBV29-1 CSVRFFDTTGELFF TGCAGCGTTCGCTTCTTCGACACCACCGGGGAGCTGTTTTTT
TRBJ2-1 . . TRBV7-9 CASSPGHWSSYNEQFF TGTGCCAGCAGCCCGGGACACTGGAGCTCCTACAATGAGCAGTTCTTC
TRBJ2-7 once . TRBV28 CASRVGGDYEQYF TGTGCCAGCAGGGTTGGGGGAGACTACGAGCAGTACTTC
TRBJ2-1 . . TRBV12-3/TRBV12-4 CASEGGEQFF TGTGCCAGCGAGGGTGGTGAGCAGTTCTTC
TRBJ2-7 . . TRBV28 CASSPGWLGGTDYEQYF TGTGCCAGCAGTCCAGGGTGGTTAGGAGGGACCGACTACGAGCAGTACTTC
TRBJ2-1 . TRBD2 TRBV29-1 CSVEGASGSSYNEQFF TGCAGCGTTGAAGGCGCTAGCGGGAGCTCCTACAATGAGCAGTTCTTC
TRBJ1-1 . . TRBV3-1 CASSPSSLLNTEAFF TGTGCCAGCAGCCCCTCCTCACTGTTGAACACTGAAGCTTTCTTT
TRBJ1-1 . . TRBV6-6 CASTDRTPMNTEAFF TGTGCCAGTACGGACAGAACTCCCATGAACACTGAAGCTTTCTTT
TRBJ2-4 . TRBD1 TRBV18 CASSPQGANIQYF TGTGCCAGCTCACCACAGGGGGCGAACATTCAGTACTTC
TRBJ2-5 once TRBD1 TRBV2 CASSRRQGTETQYF TGTGCCAGCAGTCGTCGACAGGGTACGGAGACCCAGTACTTC
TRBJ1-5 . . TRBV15 CATGAANQPQHF TGTGCCACCGGGGCAGCCAATCAGCCCCAGCATTTT
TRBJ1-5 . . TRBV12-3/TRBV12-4 CASSLDRVQPQHF TGTGCCAGCAGTTTAGACAGGGTTCAGCCCCAGCATTTT
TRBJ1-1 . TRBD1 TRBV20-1 CSATGQADNF TGCAGTGCTACCGGACAGGCTGATAACTTT
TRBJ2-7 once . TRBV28 CASSLPSPGLRYEQYF TGTGCCAGCAGTTTACCCTCCCCGGGACTGCGCTACGAGCAGTACTTC
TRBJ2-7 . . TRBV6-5 CASRRPSSSLYF TGTGCCAGCAGGCGACCCTCATCTAGTTTGTACTTC
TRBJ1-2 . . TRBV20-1 CSAPYDLNYGYTF TGCAGTGCTCCTTACGATTTAAACTATGGCTACACCTTC
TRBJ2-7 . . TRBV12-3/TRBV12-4 CASSLTDRYEQYF TGTGCCAGCAGTTTGACAGATAGGTACGAGCAGTACTTC
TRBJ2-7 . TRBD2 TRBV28 CASSLYRGGYLEQYF TGTGCCAGCAGTTTGTATCGGGGGGGCTATCTCGAGCAGTACTTC
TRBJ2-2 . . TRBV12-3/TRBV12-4 CASSPIGNTGELFF TGTGCCAGCAGCCCGATAGGGAACACCGGGGAGCTGTTTTTT